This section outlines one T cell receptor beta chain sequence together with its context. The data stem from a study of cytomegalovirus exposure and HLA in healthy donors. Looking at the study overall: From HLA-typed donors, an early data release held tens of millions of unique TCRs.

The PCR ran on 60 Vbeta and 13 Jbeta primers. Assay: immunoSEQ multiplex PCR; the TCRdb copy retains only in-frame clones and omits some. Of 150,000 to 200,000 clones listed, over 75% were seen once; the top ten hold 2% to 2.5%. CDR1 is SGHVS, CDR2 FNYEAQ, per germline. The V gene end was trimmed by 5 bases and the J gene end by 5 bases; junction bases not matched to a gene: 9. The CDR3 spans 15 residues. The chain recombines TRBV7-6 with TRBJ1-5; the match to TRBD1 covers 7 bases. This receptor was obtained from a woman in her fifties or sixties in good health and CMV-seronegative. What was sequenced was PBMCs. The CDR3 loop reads CASSPGRGVDQPQHF. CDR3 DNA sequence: TGTGCCAGCAGCCCTGGCAGGGGGGTGGATCAGCCCCAGCATTTT. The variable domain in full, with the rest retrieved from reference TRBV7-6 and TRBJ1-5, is GAGVSQSPRYKVTKRGQDVALRCDPISGHVSLYWYRQALGQGPEFLTYFNYEAQQDKSGLPNDRFSAERPEGSISTLTIQRTEQRDSAMYRCASSPGRGVDQPQHFGDGTRLSIL.